These 27 T cell receptor beta chains came from one sample sequenced in a study of siplizumab effects on memory and regulatory T cells. Measured with immunoSEQ multiplex PCR; TCRdb has only the in-frame clones, and not every one. The sample has about 100,000 clones, around 93% seen once. Sequences were obtained from non-Treg CD4+ T cells sorted from blood. The receptors originated from a human donor in good health.

The chain carries TRBV18 and TRBJ2-1; D remains ambiguous. CDR3 length: 13 amino acids. The V gene's germline CDR1 is KGHSH and CDR2 LQKENI. V was pared by 4 bases and J by 12 bases, with 16 bases between. CDR3 sequence reads: CASSQDVAKGQFF. Written as DNA, the CDR3 is TGTGCCAGCTCACAGGATGTCGCGAAGGGGCAGTTCTTC.

This sequence joins TRBV4-1 and TRBJ2-7, with TRBD1 identical over 10 bases. The CDR3 length is 16 residues. V lost 6 bases, J lost 5 bases, and 13 bases stayed unmatched. CDR1 and CDR2 from the germline V gene are MGHRA and YSYEKL. CDR3 nucleotide sequence: TGCGCCAGCAGTCGGGACCCCGGGACAGGGGTAAACGAGCAGTACTTC. It is translated as CASSRDPGTGVNEQYF.

The chain uses TRBV18 and TRBJ2-5, with TRBD2 matching 7 bases. V lost 4 bases to trimming and J lost 5 bases; unmatched junction nucleotides: 7. Germline V gives CDR1 KGHSH, CDR2 LQKENI. The CDR3 sequence is 14 residues long. CDR3 nucleotide sequence: TGTGCCAGCTCACGAGAGGGAGCGGGGGAGACCCAGTACTTC. Translation gives CASSREGAGETQYF.

The J gene is TRBJ2-1, the V gene TRBV18, with 9 bases that match TRBD2. CDR1 KGHSH and CDR2 LQKENI come from the germline V gene. With 2 bases clipped from V and 3 bases from J, the junction kept 5 bases outside the gene matches. The CDR3 contains 16 residues. CDR3 nucleotide sequence: TGTGCCAGCTCACCAAGAGGGACTAGCTTCTACAATGAGCAGTTCTTC. Translation: CASSPRGTSFYNEQFF. The variable domain in full, completed from reference TRBV18 and TRBJ2-1, reads NAGVMQNPRHLVRRRGQEARLRCSPMKGHSHVYWYRQLPEEGLKFMVYLQKENIIDESGMPKERFSAEFPKEGPSILRIQQVVRGDSAAYFCASSPRGTSFYNEQFFGPGTRLTVL.

The chain has TRBV11-2 and TRBJ2-7; D perhaps matches TRBD1 (7 bases). Trimming took 1 base from V and 2 from J, leaving 21 bases between them. This CDR3 has 18 residues. CDR1 is SGHAT, CDR2 FQNNGV, per germline. CDR3 nucleotides: TGTGCCAGCAGCTTAGGCCTGTTGGCGGCGGGGACAGCCTACGAGCAGTACTTC. This encodes CASSLGLLAAGTAYEQYF. Variable domain in full (rest from reference TRBV11-2 and TRBJ2-7): EAGVAQSPRYKIIEKRQSVAFWCNPISGHATLYWYQQILGQGPKLLIQFQNNGVVDDSQLPKDRFSAERLKGVDSTLKIQPAKLEDSAVYLCASSLGLLAAGTAYEQYFGPGTRLTVT.

This clone was recorded once. The J gene is TRBJ2-1, the V gene TRBV9; 12 bases map to TRBD2. The CDR3 sequence is 16 residues long. V was clipped by 3 bases and J by 5 bases; unmatched bases: 6. The germline V gene has CDR1 SGDLS and CDR2 YYNGEE. The CDR3 protein is CASSERLAGDNNEQFF. CDR3 sequence (DNA): TGTGCCAGCAGCGAGCGACTAGCGGGAGATAACAATGAGCAGTTCTTC.

V is TRBV18 and J is TRBJ2-1; TRBD2 agrees at 11 bases. The CDR3 has 15 residues. The germline CDR1 and CDR2 sequences are KGHSH and LQKENI. Germline trimming cut 2 bases from V and 9 bases from J; bases unmatched to any gene: 6. DNA of the CDR3: TGTGCCAGCTCACCAATACTAGCGGGAGACCCTGAGCAGTTCTTC. Amino acid sequence: CASSPILAGDPEQFF.

The genes are TRBV14 and TRBJ2-5, with D hard to call. The J call may be faulty, since TRBJ2-7 better matches the DNA end. Germline CDR1 reads SGHDN; CDR2 reads FVKESK. The CDR3 runs 16 residues. CDR3 in DNA: TGTGCCAGCAGCCAAGATAGCCGACACCAGTTCTACGAGCAGTACTTC. It specifies CASSQDSRHQFYEQYF.

The chain has TRBV2 and TRBJ2-7, with D maybe TRBD1 (5 bases). The V gene lost 7 bases and the J gene lost 1 base, with 11 bases spanning the gap. This CDR3 is 13 amino acids long. Germline assignment: CDR1 SNHLY and CDR2 FYNNEI. CDR3 region: CASNGQGSYEQYF. CDR3 nucleotides: TGTGCCAGCAACGGGCAGGGATCCTACGAGCAGTACTTC.

V gene TRBV6-4 combines with J gene TRBJ2-2; 7 nucleotides align to TRBD1. The CDR3 has 15 residues. Trimming at V came to 4 bases and at J to 5 bases, leaving 7 bases not matched to a gene. Germline assignment: CDR1 MRHNA and CDR2 SNTAGT. CDR3 DNA sequence: TGTGCCAGCAGTGCAGCCGGGACAGCGACCGGGGAGCTGTTTTTT. It translates to CASSAAGTATGELFF.

This clone showed up just a few times. This rearrangement joins TRBV28 to TRBJ2-3; 7 nucleotides agree with TRBD1. The length of the CDR3 is 13 residues. Looked up from germline, CDR1 is MDHEN and CDR2 is SYDVKM. V lost 6 bases to trimming and J lost 4 bases; unmatched junction nucleotides: 4. CDR3 DNA sequence: TGTGCCAGCAGAAGACAGGGTCCAGATACGCAGTATTTT. As protein: CASRRQGPDTQYF.

V gene TRBV19 combines with J gene TRBJ1-2; no definite D call. From germline, CDR1 is LNHDA and CDR2 SQIVND (reference sequence). The CDR3 extends over 12 amino acids. Trimming removed 1 base at V and 8 bases at J, with 8 bases between. The CDR3 sequence is CASSIGGRGYTF. The CDR3 DNA sequence: TGTGCCAGTAGTATAGGAGGGCGAGGCTACACCTTC.

The chain joins TRBV11-3 to TRBJ2-2; no clear D. Germline CDR1 is SGHNT and CDR2 is YENEEA. With 5 bases removed from V and 5 bases from J, the gap between germline ends came to 9 bases. The CDR3 is made up of 13 amino acids. The CDR3 DNA reads as TGTGCCAGCAGCGTCGTATCTACCGGGGAGCTGTTTTTT. It specifies CASSVVSTGELFF.

The V and J genes are TRBV11-3 and TRBJ2-5; 7 positions agree with TRBD2. V was clipped by 8 bases and J by 4 bases; unmatched bases: 7. The length of the CDR3 is 13 residues. Germline-derived CDR1 and CDR2 are SGHNT and YENEEA. CDR3 DNA: TGTGCCAGCTCGGCGGGAGCTACAGAGACCCAGTACTTC. It codes for CASSAGATETQYF.

The chain uses TRBV5-6 and TRBJ2-3; tentatively, D is TRBD1 or TRBD2 (5 bases each). V lost 1 base to trimming and J lost 6 bases, with 12 bases between them. The germline CDR1 and CDR2 sequences are SGHDT and YYEEEE. This CDR3 is 14 amino acids long. The DNA of the CDR3 is TGTGCCAGCAGCTTGAGGGGACCGGGGGATACGCAGTATTTT. This translates into CASSLRGPGDTQYF.

The J gene is TRBJ2-5, the V gene TRBV11-2; TRBD2 is a possible D gene (6 bases). Between the trimmed V and J ends, which lost 5 bases and 4 bases, there was a span of 17 bases. This CDR3 region has 15 residues. Germline CDR1 is SGHAT and CDR2 is FQNNGV. The CDR3 DNA is TGTGCCAGCAGCCGATGGGACTCCCGGCGAGAGACCCAGTACTTC. This codes for CASSRWDSRRETQYF.

This rearrangement joins TRBV7-3 to TRBJ1-1; D not certain. Trimming pared 0 bases from V and 6 bases from J, leaving 11 bases between. This CDR3 has 14 amino acids. CDR1 SGHTA and CDR2 FQGTGA come from the germline V gene. The chain's CDR3 is CASSLTPQRAEAFF. The CDR3 DNA reads TGTGCCAGCAGCTTAACCCCGCAGAGGGCTGAAGCTTTCTTT.

V is TRBV7-3 and J is TRBJ2-6; TRBD2 aligns across 7 bases. With V trimmed by 8 bases and J by 2 bases, 9 bases remained unmatched. CDR1 is SGHTA, CDR2 FQGTGA, per germline. The CDR3 is 16 amino acids. CDR3: CASANSAGAGANVLTF. The CDR3 bases are TGTGCCAGCGCCAACTCGGCGGGGGCTGGGGCCAACGTCCTGACTTTC.

Here the CDR3 DNA reads TGTGCCAGCAGTTCCCCCCCCCGGGGTGACCCTGCCAATCAGCCCCAGCATTTT. Translation gives CASSSPPRGDPANQPQHF. The rearrangement uses TRBV28 and TRBJ1-5; D is uncertain. In germline, CDR1 is MDHEN, CDR2 SYDVKM. The V gene lost 4 bases and the J gene lost 3 bases, with 22 bases spanning the gap. The CDR3 totals 18 residues.

This chain joins TRBV18 and TRBJ1-5; D not certain. The V and J ends lost 2 bases and 4 bases respectively, with 15 bases between them. Per germline, CDR1 KGHSH and CDR2 LQKENI. This CDR3 spans 16 amino acids. CDR3 in amino acids: CASSPESIGLNQPQHF. In nucleotides, the CDR3 is TGTGCCAGCTCACCAGAAAGTATAGGGTTAAATCAGCCCCAGCATTTT.

CDR3 sequence (DNA): TGTGCCAGCTCACCAGCCGATGAGCAGTTCTTC. Its translation is CASSPADEQFF. The chain employs TRBV18 and TRBJ2-1; D is unresolved. V was pared by 2 bases and J by 8 bases, with 4 bases between. The CDR3 length is 11 residues. Germline V lookup: CDR1 KGHSH, CDR2 LQKENI.

The chain joins TRBV7-8 to TRBJ2-3; 12 bases match TRBD2. Germline assignment: CDR1 SGHVS and CDR2 FQNEAQ. The CDR3 contains 16 residues. Unmatched junction bases numbered 7, after V lost 5 bases and J lost 4 bases. The CDR3 protein is CASSTRTSGMSDTQYF. In DNA form, the CDR3 reads TGTGCCAGCAGCACCAGGACTAGCGGGATGTCAGATACGCAGTATTTT. The complete variable domain, with remaining parts taken from reference TRBV7-8 and TRBJ2-3, reads GAGVSQSPRYKVAKRGQDVALRCDPISGHVSLFWYQQALGQGPEFLTYFQNEAQLDKSGLPSDRFFAERPEGSVSTLKIQRTQQEDSAVYLCASSTRTSGMSDTQYFGPGTRLTVL.

The chain joins TRBV5-1 to TRBJ1-3; 7 nucleotides match TRBD1. V dropped 5 bases and J dropped 8; count of bases not matched to a gene: 16. CDR3 length equals 16 residues. CDR1 is SGHRS, CDR2 YFSETQ, per germline. The CDR3 coding sequence is TGCGCCAGCAGGCAAGAGGAGGGGGCTCTAGGGGACACCATATATTTT. It specifies CASRQEEGALGDTIYF.

The chain is built from TRBV6-6 and TRBJ2-1; D unresolved. Germline V gene lookup returns CDR1 MNHNY and CDR2 SVGAGI (reference sequence). Trimming took 6 bases from V and 0 from J, leaving 12 bases between them. The CDR3 covers 15 residues. The CDR3 region is CASSHTESSYNEQFF. CDR3 DNA: TGTGCCAGCAGCCATACAGAAAGCTCCTACAATGAGCAGTTCTTC.

The chain is built from TRBV10-3 and TRBJ2-7; 13 bases are shared with TRBD2. The CDR3 runs 13 residues. Germline assignment: CDR1 ENHRY and CDR2 SYGVKD. V dropped 6 bases and J dropped 5; count of bases not matched to a gene: 1. Written as DNA, the CDR3 is TGTGCCATCAGCGGGACTAGCGGGAACGAGCAGTACTTC. It yields the protein CAISGTSGNEQYF.

This rearrangement joins TRBV28 to TRBJ2-3; the D is unclear. The CDR3 loop spans 15 amino acids. Germline CDR1 MDHEN, CDR2 SYDVKM. The V end lost 10 bases, the J end lost 1 base, and 18 bases lay between the germline ends. The CDR3, as DNA: TGTGCCACCAAAAAAGCATCCGGTGGCACAGATACGCAGTATTTT. Translated: CATKKASGGTDTQYF.

This clone was seen just once. The J gene is TRBJ1-1, the V gene TRBV2; tentative D call: TRBD1 (6 bases). The V gene lost 6 bases and the J gene lost 0 bases, with 11 bases spanning the gap. CDR3 length: 14 residues. From germline, CDR1 is SNHLY and CDR2 FYNNEI. The CDR3 sequence is CASRWTAMNTEAFF. DNA for the CDR3: TGTGCCAGCAGATGGACAGCTATGAACACTGAAGCTTTCTTT.